The source of this TCR beta chain is a study of T-cell memory formation after mild COVID-19. One entry per CDR3 protein results from TCRdb running MiXCR on the 5' RACE reads. The data show hundreds of thousands of distinct CDR3 sequences, roughly a fifth seen once. Turning to this clonotype: A much larger clone sits a single nucleotide away, making a read error possible.

Germline V gene sequence: CDR1 SGHRS, CDR2 YFSETQ. The CDR3 length is 14 residues. V was pared by 9 bases and J by 6 bases, with 10 bases of the junction left unmatched. Material: PBMCs or a T cell subset sorted from them (not recorded which). J is TRBJ2-2 and V is TRBV5-1; 8 nucleotides match TRBD2. The clonotype was recovered from an adult woman who had mild COVID-19 (a few samples of this study predate the infection). Cell type and time point are not known. The CDR3 protein is CAIKMVAGPGELFF. The CDR3 region has the DNA TGCGCCATCAAAATGGTAGCGGGACCCGGGGAGCTGTTTTTT. Combining the CDR3 with reference TRBV5-1 and TRBJ2-2 gives the whole variable domain KAGVTQTPRYLIKTRGQQVTLSCSPISGHRSVSWYQQTPGQGLQFLFEYFSETQRNKGNFPGRFSGRQFSNSRSEMNVSTLELGDSALYLCAIKMVAGPGELFFGEGSRLTVL.